Following are 21 T cell receptor beta chains from one sample sequenced in a study of CD8+CD57+ T cells in acquired aplastic anemia. Researchers used genomic DNA as the template to profile TCR beta VDJ and CDR3. From the reads, TCRdb called clonotypes with MiXCR, one entry per CDR3 protein. The sample lists some 160,000 distinct CDR3 sequences, under 55% occurring once. It was patients with CD8+CD57+ cell expansion by flow cytometry who were chosen for sequencing. Sequenced input: sorted CD4+, CD8+, or CD8+CD57+ T cells (not recorded which) from PBMCs. These receptors came from a human donor with aplastic anemia.

The sample holds a few counts of this clonotype. The chain has TRBV15 and TRBJ2-5; a possible D gene is TRBD1 (6 bases). CDR1 and CDR2 from the germline V gene are LNHNV and YYDKDF (reference sequence). V shed 5 bases and J shed 8 bases, with 15 bases lying between them. The CDR3 totals 13 residues. The CDR3 DNA reads TGTGCCACCAGCGGAATAGGGGGTTCTACCCAGTACTTC. Translating gives CATSGIGGSTQYF.

The chain couples TRBV19 to TRBJ1-1; no clear D gene. CDR1 is LNHDA, CDR2 SQIVND, per germline (reference sequence). Trimming removed 2 bases from V and 2 bases from J, with 6 bases in between. This CDR3 has 13 amino acids. For the CDR3, the DNA is TGTGCCAGTAGTATAAATCTCAACACTGAAGCTTTCTTT. This gives the protein CASSINLNTEAFF.

The gene calls are TRBV25-1 and TRBJ1-3; D not certain. V dropped 8 bases and J dropped 0 bases, with 14 bases sitting between them. CDR3 length: 15 residues. Germline CDR1 MGHDK, CDR2 SYGVNS. The CDR3 region is CASREAGSSGNTIYF. The CDR3 DNA is TGTGCCAGCCGAGAAGCGGGGAGCTCTGGAAACACCATATATTTT.

This clonotype was detected many times. V is TRBV5-6 and J is TRBJ1-5; the D is unclear. The CDR3 runs 15 residues. V lost 2 bases and J lost 5, with 14 bases in between. CDR1 and CDR2 (germline): SGHDT, YYEEEE. CDR3 DNA sequence: TGTGCCAGCAGCTTAAAGGAGCGGGTAGATCAGCCCCAGCATTTT. Translating it yields CASSLKERVDQPQHF.

This clonotype was detected many times. This chain connects TRBV7-9 to TRBJ1-4; the D is unclear. Germline V gene data show CDR1 as SEHNR and CDR2 as FQNEAQ (reference sequence). V dropped 8 bases and J dropped 11 bases, with 9 bases sitting between them. CDR3 length: 10 amino acids. CDR3: CASWREKLFF. CDR3 sequence (DNA): TGTGCCAGCTGGAGGGAGAAACTGTTTTTT. The full variable domain, with the rest looked up from reference TRBV7-9 and TRBJ1-4, is DTGVSQNPRHKITKRGQNVTFRCDPISEHNRLYWYRQTLGQGPEFLTYFQNEAQLEKSRLLSDRFSAERPKGSFSTLEIQRTEQGDSAMYLCASWREKLFFGSGTQLSVL.

This clonotype has a count of ten or more. The rearrangement joins TRBV7-2 to TRBJ2-7; a weak D match, TRBD1 (5 bases). Germline loops: CDR1 SGHTA, CDR2 FQGNSA. The CDR3 extends over 13 amino acids. The ends were cut back, 8 bases at V and 3 bases at J, with 14 bases in the middle. The CDR3 region is CASAFDSYYEQYF. As DNA, the CDR3 is TGTGCCAGCGCCTTTGACAGTTACTACGAGCAGTACTTC.

Details on this clonotype: This clone may be a read error of a much larger clone one base away. CDR3 sequence (DNA): TGTGCCAGCAGTAGGGGCCTCAACACTGAAGCTTTCTTT. Protein product: CASSRGLNTEAFF. This chain uses TRBV28 with TRBJ1-1, with D perhaps TRBD1 (5 bases). V was cut by 5 bases and J by 2 bases, with 9 bases left in between. This CDR3 contains 13 residues. Per the germline V gene, CDR1 is MDHEN and CDR2 is SYDVKM.

V gene TRBV19 combines with J gene TRBJ2-5; no clear D. Germline CDR1 reads LNHDA; CDR2 reads SQIVND (reference sequence). The CDR3 length is 14 residues. V dropped 4 bases and J dropped 7 bases, with 16 bases sitting between them. The CDR3 DNA reads TGTGCCAGTAGTAACCGGACCTTAGGCGGGACCCAGTACTTC. Residues: CASSNRTLGGTQYF. Complete variable domain (other parts from reference TRBV19 and TRBJ2-5): DGGITQSPKYLFRKEGQNVTLSCEQNLNHDAMYWYRQDPGQGLRLIYYSQIVNDFQKGDIAEGYSVSREKKESFPLTVTSAQKNPTAFYLCASSNRTLGGTQYFGPGTRLLVL.

The chain employs TRBV15 and TRBJ2-3; 8 nucleotides line up with TRBD2. Per germline, CDR1 LNHNV and CDR2 YYDKDF (reference sequence). The CDR3 length is 16 residues. V trimming: 0 bases; J trimming: 2 bases; junction bases outside the gene matches: 4. In DNA form, the CDR3 reads TGTGCCACCAGCAGAGATTTTAGCGGGAACACAGATACGCAGTATTTT. It yields the protein CATSRDFSGNTDTQYF.

The gene calls are TRBV10-2 and TRBJ1-6, with 7 bases lining up with TRBD1. The V gene end was trimmed by 2 bases and the J gene end by 8 bases; junction bases not matched to a gene: 3. This CDR3 is built from 14 residues. Looked up from germline, CDR1 is WSHSY and CDR2 is SAAADI. The CDR3 sequence is CASSETGEDSPLHF. The CDR3 region has the DNA TGCGCCAGCAGTGAGACAGGGGAGGATTCACCCCTCCACTTT.

This clonotype was counted at least ten times. V and J are TRBV4-2 and TRBJ2-7; perhaps TRBD2 as D (5 bases). Germline V gene lookup returns CDR1 LGHNA and CDR2 YNFKEQ. The CDR3 runs 14 residues. Trimming took off 0 bases at V and 7 bases at J, with 13 bases between the two ends. CDR3 protein: CASSQDPDTGEQYF. The CDR3 DNA follows: TGTGCCAGCAGCCAAGATCCCGACACGGGGGAGCAGTACTTC.

The table lists this clonotype with a few counts. This chain uses TRBV24-1 with TRBJ2-1, with TRBD2 identical over 9 bases. The CDR3 extends over 14 amino acids. Germline CDR1 is KGHDR and CDR2 is SFDVKD. Germline trimming cut 5 bases from V and 4 bases from J; bases unmatched to any gene: 2. The CDR3 DNA sequence: TGTGCCACCAGTGGGCTAGCGGGATACAATGAGCAGTTCTTC. Amino acids: CATSGLAGYNEQFF.

V is TRBV11-2 and J is TRBJ2-1; D perhaps matches TRBD2 (7 bases). The CDR3 sequence is 15 residues long. Trimming left V 2 bases short and J 5 bases short, with 13 bases between. In germline, CDR1 is SGHAT, CDR2 FQNNGV. The CDR3 region is CASSLIWGGNNEQFF. For the CDR3, the DNA is TGTGCCAGCAGCTTAATCTGGGGGGGCAACAATGAGCAGTTCTTC.

Note on this clonotype: One end of the junction fails to match germline, which may point to a read error. V is TRBV6-1 and J is TRBJ1-1, with D possibly matching TRBD1 (5 bases). Germline V lookup: CDR1 MNHNS, CDR2 SASEGT. The CDR3 is 13 residues long. CDR3 nucleotides: TGCGCCAGCAGTGAGACAGTAGGTACTGACGCTTTCTTT. This encodes CASSETVGTDAFF.

This chain joins TRBV25-1 and TRBJ1-4; D possibly corresponds to TRBD1 (6 bases). Looked up from germline, CDR1 is MGHDK and CDR2 is SYGVNS. The CDR3 sequence is 15 residues long. V was cut by 5 bases and J by 3 bases, with 13 bases left in between. The CDR3 DNA is TGTGCCAGCAGTAAGATACAGGGTTCTAATGAAAAACTGTTTTTT. This encodes CASSKIQGSNEKLFF.

Points on this clonotype: The conserved final phenylalanine or tryptophan is absent from the CDR3, which likely points to a read error. The limits of the CDR3 on the DNA are not certain, so only TCRdb's listed CDR3 is given. The rearrangement uses TRBV2 and TRBJ1-1; the table's D gene call, TRBD1, was not cross checked with the DNA. Per germline, CDR1 SNHLY and CDR2 FYNNEI. Ends included, the CDR3 has 13 residues. CDR3 in amino acids: CARKRQSRAEASL.

This clonotype came up many times. This chain connects TRBV5-4 to TRBJ2-1; D may match TRBD1 or TRBD2 (5 bases each). V lost 0 bases and J lost 5, with 12 bases in between. Germline V gene lookup returns CDR1 SGHNT and CDR2 YYREEE (reference sequence). The CDR3 has 15 residues. This CDR3 is CASSLGGVSDNEQFF. The CDR3 DNA follows: TGTGCCAGCAGCTTGGGAGGGGTATCGGACAATGAGCAGTTCTTC.

Remarks on this clonotype: This may be a read error: a much more frequent sequence differs by one nucleotide. The rearrangement joins TRBV10-2 to TRBJ2-3; D ambiguous. The CDR3 spans 13 residues. Germline CDR1 and CDR2: WSHSY and SAAADI. Written as DNA, the CDR3 is TGTGCCAGCAGTGCCTCGTCCACACTTACGCAGTATTTT. Its translation: CASSASSTLTQYF.

In this sample, this clonotype turned up once. The chain recombines TRBV10-2 with TRBJ1-4; 7 bases are shared with TRBD1. Germline CDR1 is WSHSY and CDR2 is SAAADI. The V and J ends lost 6 bases and 0 bases, in that order; junction bases with no gene match: 1. This CDR3 is built from 14 residues. The CDR3, as DNA: TGCGCCAGCAGGACAGGGACAACTAATGAAAAACTGTTTTTT. Protein: CASRTGTTNEKLFF.

The chain joins TRBV6-5 to TRBJ2-3, with a possible D match to TRBD2 (7 bases). The CDR3 runs 15 residues. Germline values: CDR1 MNHEY, CDR2 SVGAGI. With 0 bases removed from V and 4 bases from J, the gap between germline ends came to 11 bases. CDR3 amino acids: CASSYSGGQADTQYF. The CDR3 DNA reads TGTGCCAGCAGTTACTCGGGGGGGCAGGCAGATACGCAGTATTTT.

The rearrangement uses TRBV29-1 and TRBJ2-5, with D unclear. V lost 3 bases and J lost 9, with 5 bases in between. This CDR3 has 9 residues. Germline CDR1 reads SQVTM; CDR2 reads ANQGSEA. For the CDR3, the DNA is TGCAGCGTTGATTACCCCCAGTACTTC. This sequence encodes CSVDYPQYF.